The rows below give T cell receptor beta chains drawn from one sample of a study of PD-1 blockade in classical Hodgkin lymphoma. The method was immunoSEQ multiplex PCR; TCRdb's version includes in-frame clones alone and lacks a portion of them. Among approximately 79,000 clones listed, around 90% were seen once. The source material was peripheral blood mononuclear cells (PBMCs), sampled before the second cycle of nivolumab. These TCRs come from a human donor with classical Hodgkin lymphoma. The CDR3 runs from the conserved cysteine through the conserved F or W. Each record gives: D gene, V gene, J gene, clone size, CDR3 DNA, CDR3 protein. D genes are given only for firm matches. A row's size may be missing; if present it is once, few, many or a size class.

d_gene: .
v_gene: TRBV27
j_gene: TRBJ1-1
abundance: .
CDR3nt: TGTGCCAGCAGTTTCTCCCGGTTGGCAGGGGCGGGTGAAGCTTTCTTT
CDR3aa: CASSFSRLAGAGEAFF

d_gene: .
v_gene: TRBV18
j_gene: TRBJ2-1
abundance: .
CDR3nt: TGTGCCAGCTCACCCTCTACAGGGATCAATGAGCAGTTCTTC
CDR3aa: CASSPSTGINEQFF

d_gene: .
v_gene: TRBV19
j_gene: TRBJ1-3
abundance: .
CDR3nt: TGTGCCAGTAGCCCTCAGGCGCGGGGAAACACCATATATTTT
CDR3aa: CASSPQARGNTIYF

d_gene: .
v_gene: TRBV7-9
j_gene: TRBJ2-1
abundance: .
CDR3nt: TGTGCCAGCAGCTTATTATCAGGACAGTCGCCGACTACTGCGGAGCAGTTCTTC
CDR3aa: CASSLLSGQSPTTAEQFF

d_gene: TRBD1
v_gene: TRBV5-1
j_gene: TRBJ2-7
abundance: .
CDR3nt: TGCGCCAGCAGCTTGCTGGGGACAGGGAACTACGAGCAGTACTTC
CDR3aa: CASSLLGTGNYEQYF

d_gene: .
v_gene: TRBV27
j_gene: TRBJ1-1
abundance: .
CDR3nt: TGTGCCAGCATCAGCGGGACGGCCACTGAAGCTTTCTTT
CDR3aa: CASISGTATEAFF

d_gene: .
v_gene: TRBV6-1
j_gene: TRBJ2-7
abundance: .
CDR3nt: TGTGCCACCCTGGAGGGGGCCTCCTACGAGCAGTACTTC
CDR3aa: CATLEGASYEQYF

d_gene: .
v_gene: TRBV27
j_gene: TRBJ1-5
abundance: .
CDR3nt: TGTGCCAGCAGTGACCCCAATCAGCCCCAGCATTTT
CDR3aa: CASSDPNQPQHF

d_gene: .
v_gene: TRBV30
j_gene: TRBJ2-7
abundance: .
CDR3nt: TGTGCCTGGAGTGGGGGCTACGAGCAGTACTTC
CDR3aa: CAWSGGYEQYF

d_gene: .
v_gene: TRBV15
j_gene: TRBJ2-7
abundance: .
CDR3nt: TGTGCCACCAGCAGAGATCCAACAGCCGTTTATGAGCAGTACTTC
CDR3aa: CATSRDPTAVYEQYF

d_gene: .
v_gene: TRBV29-1
j_gene: TRBJ1-2
abundance: .
CDR3nt: TGCAGCGTAATGACAGCTAACTATGGCTACACCTTC
CDR3aa: CSVMTANYGYTF

d_gene: .
v_gene: TRBV9
j_gene: TRBJ2-7
abundance: .
CDR3nt: TGTGCCAGCAGCGTAGAGCCCAGCAGGGACGAGCAGTACTTC
CDR3aa: CASSVEPSRDEQYF

d_gene: .
v_gene: TRBV27
j_gene: TRBJ2-2
abundance: once
CDR3nt: TGTGCCAGCACCATCCGGACAAGGACCTTGAACACCGGGGAGCTGTTTTTT
CDR3aa: CASTIRTRTLNTGELFF

d_gene: TRBD2
v_gene: TRBV19
j_gene: TRBJ2-7
abundance: .
CDR3nt: TGTGCCAGTAGTATTCCCCTAGCGGGAGTTGGAGAGCAGTACTTC
CDR3aa: CASSIPLAGVGEQYF

d_gene: TRBD2
v_gene: TRBV6-5
j_gene: TRBJ2-7
abundance: .
CDR3nt: TGTGCCAGCAGTTACAACTCCGTCGGGGGGGACTACGAGCAGTACTTC
CDR3aa: CASSYNSVGGDYEQYF

d_gene: .
v_gene: TRBV30
j_gene: TRBJ2-5
abundance: .
CDR3nt: TGTGCCTGGAGCAGGGGGGCGGGATCGCAAGAGACCCAGTACTTC
CDR3aa: CAWSRGAGSQETQYF

d_gene: .
v_gene: TRBV27
j_gene: TRBJ1-2
abundance: few
CDR3nt: TGTGCCAGCAGTTTATCGTCGAGTTATGGCTACACCTTC
CDR3aa: CASSLSSSYGYTF

d_gene: TRBD2
v_gene: TRBV19
j_gene: TRBJ2-3
abundance: .
CDR3nt: TGTGCCAGTAGACCTCCGGGACTAGTAACAGATACGCAGTATTTT
CDR3aa: CASRPPGLVTDTQYF

d_gene: .
v_gene: TRBV1
j_gene: TRBJ2-3
abundance: .
CDR3nt: TGCACCAGCAGCCAACTCCCTGGACTAGTTCCAGATACGCAGTATTTT
CDR3aa: CTSSQLPGLVPDTQYF

d_gene: .
v_gene: TRBV7-2
j_gene: TRBJ2-7
abundance: .
CDR3nt: TGTGCCAGCAGCTTAGATTTGCACAGATACGAGCAGTACTTC
CDR3aa: CASSLDLHRYEQYF